This is a list of T cell receptor beta chains from one sample in a study of CD8 T cells in ankylosing spondylitis. TCRdb re-derived calls from the 5' RACE reads in MiXCR, one entry per CDR3 protein. The sample includes some 270,000 distinct CDR3 sequences, 30% to 35% seen only once; the top ten take about 4%. Sequenced: blood, either unsorted or a sorted T cell fraction (not recorded which). These receptors originate from a male donor with ankylosing spondylitis or in good health (not recorded which). Both conserved end residues are part of each CDR3. The D gene is left open where the match is weak. Rows may omit the clone size; those that give it use once, few, many or a size class.

>-|TRBJ2-3|TRBV29-1|-
TGCAGCGTTGACCGAGAGCCCGGGACAGATACGCAGTATTTT
CSVDREPGTDTQYF
>few|TRBJ2-1|TRBV5-1|-
TGCGCCAGCAGCTTGGAAGGACAGTACAATGAGCAGTTCTTC
CASSLEGQYNEQFF
>-|TRBJ2-3|TRBV20-1|-
TGCAGTGCTAGGATGAACGGGGAGATCACAGATACGCAGTATTTT
CSARMNGEITDTQYF
>-|TRBJ2-2|TRBV15|-
TGTGCCACCAGCAGAGATGACCGCCCCTTGGCTAAGCTGTTTTTT
CATSRDDRPLAKLFF
>few|TRBJ2-7|TRBV12-3/TRBV12-4|-
TGTGCCAGCAGTTTAGGTTCGGGGGGCGGATACGAGCAGTACTTC
CASSLGSGGGYEQYF
>-|TRBJ2-3|TRBV21-1|-
TGTGCCAGCGCCACGGGTCTTCTGGACAGGGGGCTTCGCACAGATACGCAGTATTTT
CASATGLLDRGLRTDTQYF
>-|TRBJ2-5|TRBV20-1|-
TGCAGTGCTAGAAGCTTGGGAGAGACCCAGTACTTC
CSARSLGETQYF
>few|TRBJ2-1|TRBV25-1|-
TGTGCCAGCAGTGAAGGTGGAGGGGCAACAGCGGAGCAGTTCTTC
CASSEGGGATAEQFF
>-|TRBJ2-7|TRBV11-2|-
TGTGCCAGCAGCTTAGTGGACATAACCTCCTACGAGCAGTACTTC
CASSLVDITSYEQYF
>-|TRBJ2-5|TRBV7-6|TRBD2
TGTGCCAGCAGCAGAAGTGGGGGGGAGGGCGAGACCCAGTACTTC
CASSRSGGEGETQYF
>few|TRBJ2-1|TRBV7-8|TRBD1
TGTGCCAGCAGCTTGGACCCGGGACAGGCGACGCAGCAGTTCTTC
CASSLDPGQATQQFF
>many|TRBJ2-7|TRBV20-1|TRBD1
TGCAGTGCGACGGACAGGCCCGACGAGCAGTACTTC
CSATDRPDEQYF
>-|TRBJ2-3|TRBV7-8|TRBD2
TGTGCCAGCAACCACGGGACTAACACAGATACGCAGTATTTT
CASNHGTNTDTQYF
>-|TRBJ1-2|TRBV5-8|-
TGTGCCAGCGGCTTGGGGCAGTATCACACCTTC
CASGLGQYHTF
>-|TRBJ2-1|TRBV6-6|TRBD1
TGTGCCAGCAGTTACCTCGGGACAGGTGAGCAGTTCTTC
CASSYLGTGEQFF
>few|TRBJ1-2|TRBV5-1|-
TGCGCCAGCAGCTTGGAGGCAGGGAACATCTATGGCTACACCTTC
CASSLEAGNIYGYTF
>few|TRBJ2-3|TRBV6-1|TRBD2
TGTGCCAGCAGTCCCCACGGGACTAACACAGATACGCAGTATTTT
CASSPHGTNTDTQYF
>-|TRBJ1-2|TRBV20-1|-
TGCAGTGCTAGTCTCCCCCTGGACTATGGCTACACCTTC
CSASLPLDYGYTF
>few|TRBJ2-7|TRBV5-4|TRBD2
TGTGCCAGCAGCTTGTGGGGTAGCGGGCTCTACGAGCAGTACTTC
CASSLWGSGLYEQYF
>-|TRBJ2-3|TRBV4-2|TRBD1
TGTGCCAGCAGCGCCCTTCCGGGACAGGGGTCCACAGATACGCAGTATTTT
CASSALPGQGSTDTQYF
>-|TRBJ1-2|TRBV5-1|-
TGCGCCAGCAGCTTGGCCGGGGATTTCGCTAACTATGGCTACACCTTC
CASSLAGDFANYGYTF
>-|TRBJ1-2|TRBV15|-
TGTGCCACCAGCAGAGAGGGTCTCGGCTATGGCTACACCTTC
CATSREGLGYGYTF
>-|TRBJ2-7|TRBV5-1|TRBD1
TGCGCCAGCAGCTCCCGGGACAGGGGGCTTCTGACCTACGAGCAGTACTTC
CASSSRDRGLLTYEQYF
>-|TRBJ2-2|TRBV20-1|-
TGCAGTGCTTTACAGCTGCGGAACACCGGGGAGCTGTTTTTT
CSALQLRNTGELFF
>-|TRBJ2-3|TRBV5-1|TRBD2
TGCGCCAGCAGCTTGGGTAGCGGGTACACAGATACGCAGTATTTT
CASSLGSGYTDTQYF
>-|TRBJ2-1|TRBV12-3/TRBV12-4|TRBD2
TGTGCCAGCCGGGGGGGGGCGGGAAATGAGCAGTTCTTC
CASRGGAGNEQFF
>-|TRBJ2-1|TRBV2|-
TGTGCCAGCAGACAACTTTTAAGAAGTCTAGCGAGCAATGAGCAGTTCTTC
CASRQLLRSLASNEQFF
>-|TRBJ1-1|TRBV21-1|-
TGTGCCAGCAGCAAAGAATTCAGTTTCACTGAAGCTTTCTTT
CASSKEFSFTEAFF
>-|TRBJ2-5|TRBV5-6|TRBD2
TGTGCCAGCAGCGCTAGCGGGACGACCCAGTACTTC
CASSASGTTQYF
>-|TRBJ1-5|TRBV20-1|TRBD1
TGCAGTGCCGGGACAGGGACCAATCAGCCCCAGCATTTT
CSAGTGTNQPQHF
>-|TRBJ2-2|TRBV3-1|-
TGTGCCAGCAGCCAAATCCGGGTGGGTCCCGGGGAGCTGTTTTTT
CASSQIRVGPGELFF
>-|TRBJ2-5|TRBV6-5|TRBD1
TGTGCCAGCAGTTACCAATCCGGGACAGGAGACCAAGAGACCCAGTACTTC
CASSYQSGTGDQETQYF